A selection of T cell receptor beta chains follows, all from one sample in a study of lymphopenia after photon versus proton radiotherapy. Clones were read by immunoSEQ multiplex PCR, and TCRdb kept only the in-frame ones, dropping some. The profile shows 3,000 to 4,500 clones, around 69% of them singletons. The input for sequencing was peripheral blood, taken from a patient treated with proton-based radiotherapy. These receptors came from a man of 80 years or more with esophageal cancer. CDR3s include the opening cysteine and the closing phenylalanine or tryptophan. D genes are given only for firm matches. For some rows the clone size is stated as once, few or many, or as a class when expanded; others skip it.

V	size	D	J	CDR3	DNA
TRBV19	few	NA	TRBJ1-5	CASSIGPPGLQRQTQHF	TGTGCCAGTAGTATAGGCCCCCCAGGGCTACAGCGACAGACCCAGCATTTT
TRBV6-6	few	NA	TRBJ2-7	CASSYPTRGYEQYF	TGTGCCAGCAGTTACCCTACTCGGGGCTACGAGCAGTACTTC
TRBV5-1	NA	TRBD1	TRBJ1-3	CASSLVGQGHGNTIYF	TGCGCCAGCAGCTTGGTGGGACAGGGGCACGGAAACACCATATATTTT
TRBV19	few	NA	TRBJ2-5	CASSIEGTEVETQYF	TGTGCCAGTAGTATAGAGGGGACGGAGGTGGAGACCCAGTACTTC
TRBV7-8	NA	NA	TRBJ1-5	CASSRQSSQSNQPQHF	TGTGCCAGCAGCCGACAGTCTTCTCAGAGCAATCAGCCCCAGCATTTT
TRBV7-2	few	NA	TRBJ2-7	CASSLAPVREYEQYF	TGTGCCAGCAGCTTAGCGCCCGTCAGGGAGTACGAGCAGTACTTC
TRBV4-1	NA	NA	TRBJ1-2	CASSQPAFSGGETF	TGCGCCAGCAGCCAACCCGCTTTTAGTGGGGGAGAAACCTTC
TRBV6-5	once	NA	TRBJ2-7	CASSYLLAKNAYEQYF	TGTGCCAGCAGTTACCTCCTCGCCAAGAACGCCTACGAGCAGTACTTC
TRBV12-5	NA	NA	TRBJ2-7	CASGIHYEQYF	TGTGCTAGTGGCATTCATTACGAGCAGTACTTC
TRBV10-2	NA	NA	TRBJ2-5	CASSDGHTDGQETQYF	TGCGCCAGCAGTGATGGGCACACCGACGGTCAAGAGACCCAGTACTTC
TRBV21-1	NA	NA	TRBJ1-6	CASSKKGQGGYNSPLHF	TGTGCCAGCAGCAAAAAGGGACAGGGGGGTTATAATTCACCCCTCCACTTT
TRBV7-9	NA	NA	TRBJ2-7	CASSLTGTTYEQYF	TGTGCCAGCAGCTTAACCGGGACAACCTACGAGCAGTACTTC
TRBV9	NA	TRBD1	TRBJ2-2	CASSVVGQGGGELFF	TGTGCCAGCAGCGTAGTGGGACAGGGGGGCGGGGAGCTGTTTTTT
TRBV5-1	NA	NA	TRBJ2-6	CASASEVSGANVLTF	TGCGCCAGCGCCTCCGAGGTCTCTGGGGCCAACGTCCTGACTTTC
TRBV11-3	NA	TRBD2	TRBJ2-7	CASTQAPGLAGGFEQYF	TGTGCCAGCACCCAAGCCCCTGGACTAGCGGGGGGATTCGAGCAGTACTTC
TRBV28	few	TRBD1	TRBJ1-1	CAVPRQGPPNTEAFF	TGTGCCGTCCCGAGACAGGGACCCCCGAACACTGAAGCTTTCTTT
TRBV6-5	NA	TRBD1	TRBJ1-5	CASNTGGNGNQPQHF	TGTGCCAGCAACACAGGGGGAAATGGCAATCAGCCCCAGCATTTT
TRBV4-1	NA	NA	TRBJ2-7	CASSRSEGAYEQYF	TGCGCCAGCAGCAGGTCGGAGGGGGCCTACGAGCAGTACTTC
TRBV4-3	NA	NA	TRBJ2-7	CASSQDEQSYEQYF	TGCGCCAGCAGCCAAGATGAACAGAGCTACGAGCAGTACTTC
TRBV9	NA	NA	TRBJ2-7	CASSVHGQGDYEQYF	TGTGCCAGCAGCGTCCATGGCCAGGGTGACTACGAGCAGTACTTC
TRBV4-3	NA	NA	TRBJ2-3	CASSQDLDSSTDTQYF	TGCGCCAGCAGCCAAGATCTTGACAGCAGCACAGATACGCAGTATTTT
TRBV5-1	NA	TRBD1	TRBJ1-6	CASRAQGDNSPLHF	TGCGCCAGCCGCGCACAGGGGGATAATTCACCCCTCCACTTT
TRBV18	NA	NA	TRBJ2-7	CASSPPGNDYEQYF	TGTGCCAGCTCACCACCGGGCAACGACTACGAGCAGTACTTC
TRBV19	medium-sized	TRBD1	TRBJ1-2	CASNPTGQEGYTF	TGTGCCAGTAATCCCACGGGACAGGAAGGCTACACCTTC
TRBV30	NA	NA	TRBJ2-7	CAWSRSPKQYF	TGTGCCTGGAGTCGTAGCCCGAAACAGTACTTC
TRBV30	NA	NA	TRBJ1-3	CAWDRASSGNTIYF	TGTGCCTGGGACCGTGCGAGCTCTGGAAACACCATATATTTT
TRBV13	large	NA	TRBJ2-3	CASTFPHTDTQYF	TGTGCCAGCACCTTTCCGCACACAGATACGCAGTATTTT
TRBV9	once	TRBD2	TRBJ2-3	CARRALGGAGLADTQYF	TGTGCCCGCCGCGCTCTCGGGGGGGCGGGCTTAGCAGATACGCAGTATTTT
TRBV9	NA	TRBD2	TRBJ2-3	CASRARGGAGLADTQYF	TGTGCCAGCCGCGCGCGCGGGGGGGCGGGCTTAGCAGATACGCAGTATTTT
TRBV18	NA	NA	TRBJ1-4	CASSPSLDTRGPSEKLFF	TGTGCCAGCTCACCTTCCTTGGATACACGGGGGCCGAGTGAAAAACTGTTTTTT
TRBV15	NA	NA	TRBJ2-7	CATSPVLTSYEQYF	TGTGCCACCAGCCCTGTACTGACCTCCTACGAGCAGTACTTC